The sequence of this T cell receptor (beta chain) was determined in a study of T-cell memory formation after mild COVID-19 (dated by TCRdb to the early 2020s). Concerning the study at large: Most TCR sequence clusters were specific to one of the two donors. In a couple of donors, T-cell clones that expanded and contracted after mild COVID-19 were tracked by sequencing TCRalpha and TCRbeta repertoires over time. Two young, previously healthy adult volunteers made up the cohort, one male and one female. Study-level results and caveats: From day 15 to 85, contracting clones showed balanced CD4/CD8 phenotypes, whereas a second wave of clones that expanded from day 15 to 37 leaned towards CD4+. SARS-CoV-2 specificity of the second-wave clones peaking on day 37 was not confirmed. Contracting CD4+ clones were located mainly in the CM and EM memory subsets, whereas CD8+ clones were found to be enriched in EMRA. The study included only a couple of mild cases, and larger cohorts that include severe cases with pre-infection samples were judged to be necessary. Some responding clones were found in pre-infection memory, which suggests that pre-existing cross-reactive memory T cells took part in the SARS-CoV-2 response.

On this clonotype itself: Its specific antigen is unknown. It has no much larger one-base neighbor in the sample; base qualities were not kept.

Ficoll-Paque density gradient centrifugation was used to isolate PBMCs. Reads for this sample came from an Illumina NovaSeq 6000. Using 5'RACE with constant-segment primers, TCRalpha and TCRbeta cDNA libraries were constructed, with sample barcodes and unique molecular identifiers added in the process. RNA was extracted from every sample with Trizol reagent. Libraries were amplified in two PCR steps, with a second sample barcode and Illumina TruSeq adapters added in the second step. Sequencing of the libraries was done on an Illumina NovaSeq, producing 2 x 150 bp paired-end reads. The authors' pipeline ran thus. Reads were demultiplexed and collapsed into UMI-guided consensus sequences with migec v1.2.7. Using mixcr v2.1.11, UMI consensuses were aligned to TRA and TRB V and J templates and then assembled into clonotypes. Expanded or contracted clonotypes were those called significant by both edgeR and NoisET, with noise models trained on biological replicates. edgeR calls used a false discovery rate-adjusted p below 0.01 and a log2 fold-change threshold of 1. As an exploratory analysis of dynamics, max-normalized trajectories of the 1000 most abundant clonotypes were examined by PCA with hierarchical clustering. Each responding clone was given a CD4 or CD8 phenotype based on the CD4+ and CD8+ repertoires, which had been sequenced separately. TCRdb trimmed public reads at Q25 via fastp, called clones via MiXCR and kept in-frame beta chains. Rows are combined by CDR3 protein, so each entry shows the most common genes and DNA. In this record, the V and J calls reflect TCRdb's handling and not the investigators' own analysis. This sample is represented by about 250,000 distinct CDR3 sequences; about a sixth of them were singletons. The top ten hold 20% to 25% of the sample.

The germline V gene (reference sequence) supplies CDR1 MNHEY and CDR2 SMNVEV. Counted from cysteine to phenylalanine, this CDR3 has 14 amino acids. The only DNA kept is the CDR3, 42 bases in frame from the first base. The V and J ends are trimmed by 5 bases and 5 bases, leaving 13 bases between them. Sequenced: PBMCs or a T cell subset sorted from them (not recorded which). The origin of this receptor is a man in his late teens or twenties who had mild COVID-19 (a few samples of this study predate the infection). The sample titles of this study are shuffled in the database, so cell type and time point are left out; the donor was told from shared clones. Rearrangement joined TRBV27 to TRBJ2-4; 5 matching bases give a weak D call of TRBD1. The sequenced DNA: TGTGCCAGCAGTCCTGACAGTGACCAAAACATTCAGTACTTC. Its translation reads: CASSPDSDQNIQYF.